The TCR beta chain under discussion was sequenced for a study of cytomegalovirus exposure and HLA in healthy donors. The V segment lost 4 bases and the J segment 6 bases; nucleotides outside the gene matches: 5. The CDR3 extends over 14 amino acids. The germline V gene encodes CDR1 MRHNA and CDR2 SNTAGT. Both 60 Vbeta primers and 13 Jbeta primers went into the PCR. Sequenced by immunoSEQ multiplex PCR; TCRdb stores in-frame clones only, minus some. The data show roughly 100,000 clones, 60% to 85% seen once. The V and J genes are TRBV6-4 and TRBJ2-1; TRBD1 matches at 8 bases. The sequenced material came from PBMCs. The TCR sequence derives from a male donor in good health and CMV-seronegative. The CDR3 protein is CASSADRAGNEQFF. The CDR3 nucleotides are TGTGCCAGCAGTGCGGACAGGGCAGGCAATGAGCAGTTCTTC.